This T cell receptor beta chain comes out of a study of blood T cell repertoires in COVID-19. This clone was found once. The CDR3 loop spans 14 amino acids. The ends lost 9 bases at V and 9 bases at J; junction bases unmatched: 12. Germline loops: CDR1 MNHEY, CDR2 SVGAGI. Produced via immunoSEQ multiplex PCR; TCRdb's table is partial and in-frame only. This repertoire shows 90,000 to 130,000 clones, around nine tenths found once; its top ten account for 3.5% to 4.5%. This chain joins TRBV6-5 and TRBJ2-1; TRBD2 matches 9 bases. The sequencing sample was made of peripheral blood. This clonotype originated in a man aged 40-50 years with acute or convalescent COVID-19. The CDR3 nucleotides read TGTGCCAGTAAGAGCGGGGGGAGGTTCGGTGAGCAGTTCTTC. This sequence encodes CASKSGGRFGEQFF.